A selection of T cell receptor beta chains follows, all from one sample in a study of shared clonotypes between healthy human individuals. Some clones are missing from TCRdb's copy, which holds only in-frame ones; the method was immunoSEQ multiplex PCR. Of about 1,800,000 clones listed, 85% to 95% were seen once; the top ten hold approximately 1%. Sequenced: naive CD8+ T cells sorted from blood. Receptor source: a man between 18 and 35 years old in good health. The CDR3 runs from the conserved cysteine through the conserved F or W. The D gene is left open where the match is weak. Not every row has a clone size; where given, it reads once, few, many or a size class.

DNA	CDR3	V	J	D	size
TGCAGCGTTGAATTTGGTGCTAGCGGGAGAGAAGAGACCCAGTACTTC	CSVEFGASGREETQYF	TRBV29-1	TRBJ2-5	TRBD2	.
TGCGCCAGCAGCCCTCAAGGTTGGACAGGGGGACTCAATGAGCAGTTCTTC	CASSPQGWTGGLNEQFF	TRBV4-1	TRBJ2-1	TRBD1	.
TGTGCCAGCAGCCTCGAGCTAACCTACGAGCAGTACTTC	CASSLELTYEQYF	TRBV11-2	TRBJ2-7	.	.
TGCGCCAGCAGCCATGAGTACGGGACTAGCGTCCTGGAGGGGTCAGATACGCAGTATTTT	CASSHEYGTSVLEGSDTQYF	TRBV4-3	TRBJ2-3	TRBD2	.
TGTGCCAGCAGCGTAGGTGGGGGCGTTGAAAAACTGTTTTTT	CASSVGGGVEKLFF	TRBV9	TRBJ1-4	.	few
TGTGCCATCAGTGAGACCGGGGATCCTAGCTACGAGCAGTACTTC	CAISETGDPSYEQYF	TRBV10-3	TRBJ2-7	.	.
TGTGCCAGCAGTTTTTGGTTGGGGGAGGGTGGCAATGAGCAGTTCTTC	CASSFWLGEGGNEQFF	TRBV27	TRBJ2-1	TRBD2	.
TGCGCCAGCAGCCCCGCTCAGCGGGGGGGGAGCACAGATACGCAGTATTTT	CASSPAQRGGSTDTQYF	TRBV4-1	TRBJ2-3	TRBD2	.
TGTGCCAGCAGCTTGGCCGGCTACTCCTACGAGCAGTACTTC	CASSLAGYSYEQYF	TRBV5-6	TRBJ2-7	.	.
TGTGCCAGCAGCTTGAATACGAACAGCGCTCAAGAGACCCAGTACTTC	CASSLNTNSAQETQYF	TRBV7-9	TRBJ2-5	.	.
TGCGCCAGCAGCAAAGGACAGAACACTGAAGCTTTCTTT	CASSKGQNTEAFF	TRBV5-1	TRBJ1-1	.	.
TGTGCCAGCAGCTTAGACAGACTTAATGAAAAACTGTTTTTT	CASSLDRLNEKLFF	TRBV5-6	TRBJ1-4	.	.
TGTGCCAGCAGCTTGGACGGTACGCAGTATTTT	CASSLDGTQYF	TRBV7-9	TRBJ2-3	.	.
TGTGCCAGCAGCTGGACTAGCGGGAGCTACGAGCAGTACTTC	CASSWTSGSYEQYF	TRBV27	TRBJ2-7	TRBD2	few
TGTGCCAGCAGTTACTCAGGTTCCTCCTACGAGCAGTACTTC	CASSYSGSSYEQYF	TRBV6-5	TRBJ2-7	.	.
TGTGCCACCAGTCCTAGCGGATCGACAGATACGCAGTATTTT	CATSPSGSTDTQYF	TRBV15	TRBJ2-3	TRBD2	.
TGTGCCAGTAATGGGGCCAGGGGGCTCGGCGGCTACACCTTC	CASNGARGLGGYTF	TRBV19	TRBJ1-2	TRBD1	.
TGTGCCAGCAGTACAAGAGCCCCAGATACGCAGTATTTT	CASSTRAPDTQYF	TRBV7-9	TRBJ2-3	.	.
TGTGCCAGCAGTTGGGGGGCAACTAATGAAAAACTGTTTTTT	CASSWGATNEKLFF	TRBV6-6	TRBJ1-4	.	.
TGTGCCAGCAGCTACCGGGGACTAGCGGGCGGCGAGCAGTTCTTC	CASSYRGLAGGEQFF	TRBV28	TRBJ2-1	TRBD2	.